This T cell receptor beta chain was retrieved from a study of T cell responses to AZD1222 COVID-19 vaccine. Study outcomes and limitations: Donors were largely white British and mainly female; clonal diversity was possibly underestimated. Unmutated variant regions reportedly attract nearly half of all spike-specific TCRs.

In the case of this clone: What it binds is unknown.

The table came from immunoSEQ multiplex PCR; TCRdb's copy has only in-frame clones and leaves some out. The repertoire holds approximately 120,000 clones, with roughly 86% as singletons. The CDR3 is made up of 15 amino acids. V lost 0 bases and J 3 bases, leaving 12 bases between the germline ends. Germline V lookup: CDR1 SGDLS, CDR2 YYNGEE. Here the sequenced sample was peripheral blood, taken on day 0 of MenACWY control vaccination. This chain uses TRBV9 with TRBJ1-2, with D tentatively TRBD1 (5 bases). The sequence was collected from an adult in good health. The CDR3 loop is CASSVGGRDDYGYTF. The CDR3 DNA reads TGTGCCAGCAGCGTAGGGGGCAGGGACGACTATGGCTACACCTTC.